Listed here are 8 T cell receptor beta chains from one sample, sequenced in a study of identical twins. MiXCR was run by TCRdb on the 5' RACE reads, yielding one entry per CDR3 protein. The table has some 210,000 distinct CDR3 sequences, 15% to 20% seen once. The same specimen was also included in a second study, on T cells expressing NK-cell markers.

The material sequenced was CD8+ T cells sorted from blood. The receptors stem from a woman aged 18-30 years in good health.

This clonotype was detected a few times. This chain joins TRBV7-9 and TRBJ2-2; D is unclear. This CDR3 has 13 amino acids. CDR1 and CDR2 from the germline V gene are SEHNR and FQNEAQ (reference sequence). The V and J ends lost 1 base and 5 bases respectively, with 5 bases between them. The CDR3 protein is CASSLDMTGELFF. Here the CDR3 DNA reads TGTGCCAGCAGCTTAGACATGACCGGGGAGCTGTTTTTT.

The chain employs TRBV2 and TRBJ2-7; D call uncertain. V was trimmed by 2 bases and J by 3 bases, leaving 8 bases between them. This CDR3 region has 13 residues. The germline gives CDR1 SNHLY, CDR2 FYNNEI. The CDR3 DNA follows: TGTGCCAGCAGTGAAATCGTCCGCTACGAGCAGTACTTC. This encodes CASSEIVRYEQYF.

This sequence joins TRBV9 and TRBJ2-7; no firm D call. V was cut by 0 bases and J by 0 bases, with 7 bases left in between. This CDR3 has 14 amino acids. Germline CDR1 is SGDLS and CDR2 is YYNGEE. The CDR3 DNA follows: TGTGCCAGCAGCGTAGTGGGGTCCTCCTACGAGCAGTACTTC. This gives the protein CASSVVGSSYEQYF.

This clonotype was observed many times. The chain carries TRBV7-2 and TRBJ1-1, with D unclear. From germline, CDR1 is SGHTA and CDR2 FQGNSA. This CDR3 region has 13 residues. V was pared by 5 bases and J by 7 bases, with 14 bases between. DNA for the CDR3: TGTGCCAGCAGCCCTCACCTTACGGGTGAAGCTTTCTTT. Translation: CASSPHLTGEAFF.

The genes are TRBV18 and TRBJ2-7; possibly TRBD1 for D (6 bases). Germline CDR1 reads KGHSH; CDR2 reads LQKENI. Trimming pared 3 bases from V and 6 bases from J, leaving 15 bases between. This CDR3 has 14 residues. CDR3 nucleotide sequence: TGTGCCAGCTCACCGTCGGTGGGGGCTAGCGAGCAGTACTTC. Protein sequence: CASSPSVGASEQYF.

This chain connects TRBV7-2 to TRBJ2-1, with 10 nucleotides matching TRBD2. After removal of 1 base from V and 6 bases from J, the junction contained 3 bases not matched to a gene. The germline V gene has CDR1 SGHTA and CDR2 FQGNSA. CDR3 length equals 15 residues. CDR3 nucleotide sequence: TGTGCCAGCAGCTTAGACCCTAGCGGGAGCAATGAGCAGTTCTTC. It yields the protein CASSLDPSGSNEQFF.

For this clonotype: Relative to the germline gene, one junction end is altered; a read error may explain this. The chain joins TRBV2 to TRBJ2-7; D might be TRBD1 or TRBD2, each matching 5 bases. The CDR3 covers 12 residues. CDR1 is SNHLY and CDR2 is FYNNEI in the germline V gene. The CDR3 region is CASSRDDRDHPF. The CDR3 DNA reads as TGTGCCAGCAGTCGGGACGACCGGGACCATCCGTTC.

V gene TRBV20-1 combines with J gene TRBJ2-7, with TRBD2 identical over 9 bases. CDR1 is DFQATT, CDR2 SNEGSKA, per germline (reference sequence). J gave up 2 bases and V 6 bases, and 14 bases lay outside the gene matches. The CDR3 runs 16 residues. The CDR3 loop is CSAGPLAGRLTYEQYF. As DNA, the CDR3 is TGCAGTGCCGGGCCGCTAGCGGGACGCCTTACCTACGAGCAGTACTTC.